This T cell receptor (beta chain) was documented in a study of blood T cells in healthy people across ages. Findings of the study overall: Changes in expanded clonotypes were possibly confounded, as the CMV status of donors was unknown.

Extraction of total RNA produced a minimum of 5 micrograms from each sample. A remark on this clonotype: Its antigen is currently unknown.

With a J-beta primer mix and a sample-barcoded 5' primer, a second PCR ran roughly 6 to 11 cycles. Tagging of each cDNA molecule was performed by a template-switch adaptor with 12 random nucleotides. TCRdb re-derived calls from the 5' RACE reads in MiXCR, one entry per CDR3 protein. The repertoire holds around 780,000 distinct CDR3 sequences, with approximately 24% as singletons. This CDR3 contains 15 residues. V lost 2 bases and J 1 base, leaving 12 bases between the germline ends. This same sample was also taken into another study, of T cells of mothers and their children. From that paper: Three healthy Caucasian mothers and their six children were the donors.

The sequencing sample was made of blood. The chain recombines TRBV12-3 or TRBV12-4 with TRBJ2-7; D gene unclear. This sequence originates from a boy aged 5-17 years in good health. CDR3 nucleotides: TGTGCCAGCAGTTTAAGGATCGCCGCTTCCTACGAGCAGTACTTC. As protein: CASSLRIAASYEQYF.